This TCR beta chain is drawn from a study of human T cells and chemical hapten exposure. Background on the study: Upper inner arm skin measuring around 2 cm by around 2 cm received 2% DPC for sensitization. Overall study results and limits: The presence of alopecia in the donors means their immune response may differ from healthy people's.

Individual cDNA molecules received unique molecular identifiers in the library. TCRdb re-called the RACE reads through MiXCR, storing one row per CDR3 protein. The data contain a few hundred thousand distinct CDR3 sequences, about 5.4% of them singletons. CDR1 MDHEN and CDR2 SYDVKM come from the germline V gene. With 8 bases removed from V and 3 bases from J, the gap between germline ends came to 17 bases. This CDR3 contains 15 residues. Time point here: pre-sensitization, week 0. The sample's treatment: therapeutic diphenylcyclopropenone sensitization with weekly scalp DPC. This clonotype was found many times. Its antigen remains unidentified.

The chain joins TRBV28 to TRBJ1-5, with a tentative D call TRBD1 (5 bases). This TCR was recovered from a woman under 30 with alopecia areata. Some clones in this sample may be carry-over from other donors' samples. This material consisted of whole blood, taken in connection with sensitization to the hapten diphenylcyclopropenone (DPC). The CDR3 loop reads CASRGRDRLNQPQHF. The CDR3, as DNA: TGTGCCAGCCGAGGACGGGACCGCCTCAATCAGCCCCAGCATTTT. Using reference TRBV28 and TRBJ1-5 for the parts outside the CDR3, the full variable domain is DVKVTQSSRYLVKRTGEKVFLECVQDMDHENMFWYRQDPGLGLRLIYFSYDVKMKEKGDIPEGYSVSREKKERFSLILESASTNQTSMYLCASRGRDRLNQPQHFGDGTRLSIL.